The 31 T cell receptor beta chains given below trace back to one sample, sequenced in a study of cytomegalovirus exposure and HLA in healthy donors. This PCR relied on a set of 60 Vbeta primers and 13 Jbeta primers. Libraries were prepared by immunoSEQ multiplex PCR; TCRdb keeps only in-frame clonotypes and omits some of them. The data show about 95,000 clones, approximately 80% seen once. The specimen was PBMCs. The receptors shown here come from a man under 40 in good health and CMV-seropositive.

Only a few counts were recorded for this clone. The chain carries TRBV6-1 and TRBJ2-7; TRBD1 matches at 7 bases. This CDR3 is 13 amino acids long. Germline-derived CDR1 and CDR2 are MNHNS and SASEGT. V was clipped by 6 bases and J by 3 bases; unmatched bases: 5. The CDR3 here is CASSRTGYYEQYF. In nucleotides, the CDR3 is TGTGCCAGCAGCCGGACAGGTTACTACGAGCAGTACTTC.

The table lists this clone with a count of one. The chain couples TRBV28 to TRBJ2-7, with TRBD2 identical over 9 bases. V trimming: 6 bases; J trimming: 0 bases; junction bases outside the gene matches: 6. From germline, CDR1 is MDHEN and CDR2 SYDVKM. This CDR3 contains 15 residues. The CDR3 here is CASRRLAGSSYEQYF. The CDR3, as DNA: TGTGCCAGCAGACGTCTAGCGGGAAGCTCCTACGAGCAGTACTTC.

This chain uses TRBV5-1 with TRBJ1-3; D is uncertain. V dropped 5 bases and J dropped 11 bases, with 14 bases sitting between them. CDR3 length: 12 residues. Germline V CDR1 and CDR2: SGHRS, YFSETQ. CDR3 DNA: TGCGCCAGCAGGGTGGAGCGTGGCGCCATATATTTT. This translates into CASRVERGAIYF.

V gene TRBV18 combines with J gene TRBJ2-7, with no clear D. V was clipped by 0 bases and J by 0 bases, with 15 bases between them. There are 17 residues in the CDR3. From germline, CDR1 is KGHSH and CDR2 LQKENI. The CDR3 DNA sequence: TGTGCCAGCTCACCACCTCAAAGAAAGCTGAGCTCCTACGAGCAGTACTTC. Its translation is CASSPPQRKLSSYEQYF.

For this clone: At one boundary the junction diverges from the germline segment, which might be a read error. The J gene is TRBJ2-1, the V gene TRBV6-4; 9 bases align to TRBD1. Germline V gene sequence: CDR1 MRHNA, CDR2 SNTAGT. The CDR3 consists of 15 residues. CDR3 loop: CASREQGAPYNEQFF. As DNA, the CDR3 is TGTGCCAGCCGTGAACAGGGGGCCCCTTACAATGAGCAGTTCTTC.

This chain joins TRBV5-1 and TRBJ1-6; 8 bases match TRBD1. Trimming removed 4 bases from V and 0 bases from J; junction bases left unmatched: 6. The CDR3 covers 17 residues. The germline V gene has CDR1 SGHRS and CDR2 YFSETQ. The CDR3 nucleotides read TGCGCCAGCAGCCTTCGGACAGGGAGCTCCTATAATTCACCCCTCCACTTT. Translating it yields CASSLRTGSSYNSPLHF.

The CDR3 coding sequence is TGTGCCAGCAGTCCCTCGACAGGGAGCAATCAGCCCCAGCATTTT. Its protein is CASSPSTGSNQPQHF. This sequence joins TRBV28 and TRBJ1-5, with TRBD1 matching 7 bases. The CDR3 runs to 15 residues. In germline, CDR1 is MDHEN, CDR2 SYDVKM. Trimming cost V 5 bases and J 1 base; bases outside gene matches: 5.

This clone showed up just once. The chain combines TRBV15 with TRBJ1-5; no reliable D call. Trimming took off 0 bases at V and 6 bases at J, with 12 bases between the two ends. CDR1 and CDR2 (germline): LNHNV, YYDKDF (reference sequence). The CDR3 spans 15 residues. The CDR3 here is CATSRDGGSGQPQHF. The CDR3 DNA reads as TGTGCCACCAGCAGAGATGGAGGGTCCGGTCAGCCCCAGCATTTT.

The CDR3 bases are TGTGCCAGCAGTGATGAAGGAGACGGCCAAGAGACCCAGTACTTC. This encodes CASSDEGDGQETQYF. V usage is TRBV2 and J usage is TRBJ2-5; D not certain. Trimming cost V 3 bases and J 1 base, with 12 bases left between them. Germline loops: CDR1 SNHLY, CDR2 FYNNEI. CDR3 length: 15 amino acids.

The chain combines TRBV5-4 with TRBJ1-2; D is unclear. V lost 6 bases and J 8 bases, leaving 17 bases between the germline ends. Germline V gene data show CDR1 as SGHNT and CDR2 as YYREEE (reference sequence). This CDR3 is 13 amino acids long. The DNA for the CDR3 is TGTGCCAGCACCTTTGACGGGATGCAGGGCTACACCTTC. This translates into CASTFDGMQGYTF.

V is TRBV2 and J is TRBJ1-1; D might be TRBD1 (6 bases). The CDR3 spans 14 residues. V was trimmed by 6 bases and J by 0 bases, leaving 11 bases between them. In germline, CDR1 is SNHLY, CDR2 FYNNEI. The CDR3 bases are TGTGCCAGCAGAGTGGACAGCTTGAACACTGAAGCTTTCTTT. This sequence encodes CASRVDSLNTEAFF.

The genes are TRBV7-8 and TRBJ2-1, with TRBD1 matching over 10 bases. The germline V gene has CDR1 SGHVS and CDR2 FQNEAQ. The CDR3 runs 16 residues. With 0 bases clipped from V and 7 bases from J, the junction kept 6 bases outside the gene matches. CDR3 residues: CASSLAGTGAHNEQFF. The CDR3 region has the DNA TGTGCCAGCAGCTTAGCCGGGACAGGGGCCCATAATGAGCAGTTCTTC.

A single count supports this clone. This chain joins TRBV28 and TRBJ1-2; D unclear. The germline gives CDR1 MDHEN, CDR2 SYDVKM. This CDR3 region has 13 residues. The germline V and J ends were trimmed by 6 bases and 4 bases, with 12 bases remaining between them. The CDR3 loop is CASRLRVGYGYTF. The CDR3 DNA follows: TGTGCCAGCAGGCTGCGGGTCGGCTATGGCTACACCTTC.

The chain recombines TRBV28 with TRBJ2-1, with a tentative D call TRBD1 (7 bases). V lost 5 bases, J lost 0 bases, and 14 bases lay in between. Germline lookup yields CDR1 MDHEN and CDR2 SYDVKM. The CDR3 has 16 amino acids. CDR3 protein: CASSANRGLSYNEQFF. In DNA, the CDR3 is TGTGCCAGCAGTGCCAACAGGGGACTCTCCTACAATGAGCAGTTCTTC.

The chain uses TRBV25-1 and TRBJ2-7; D is undetermined. CDR1 is MGHDK and CDR2 is SYGVNS in the germline V gene. This CDR3 is 13 amino acids long. The ends were cut back, 3 bases at V and 3 bases at J, with 9 bases in the middle. The chain's CDR3 is CASSDLDVYEQYF. The CDR3 DNA sequence: TGTGCCAGCAGTGATCTAGACGTCTACGAGCAGTACTTC.

This clone has more than one count but fewer than ten. Here the CDR3 DNA reads TGTGCCAGCAGCTTAGGGGGCAACACCGGGGAGCTGTTTTTT. Its protein is CASSLGGNTGELFF. The genes are TRBV7-2 and TRBJ2-2; perhaps TRBD1 as D (5 bases). V lost 1 base, J lost 2 bases, and 5 bases lay in between. This CDR3 contains 14 residues. CDR1 and CDR2 (germline): SGHTA, FQGNSA.

The J gene is TRBJ1-5, the V gene TRBV6-6; 9 nucleotides line up with TRBD1. Germline CDR1 and CDR2: MNHNY and SVGAGI (reference sequence). With 5 bases clipped from V and 6 bases from J, the junction kept 5 bases outside the gene matches. The CDR3 consists of 14 residues. CDR3 sequence: CASSITGGGQPQHF. The CDR3 bases are TGTGCCAGCAGTATTACAGGGGGCGGTCAGCCCCAGCATTTT.

The chain couples TRBV4-1 to TRBJ2-3; TRBD1 agrees at 8 bases. There are 17 residues in the CDR3. Per germline, CDR1 MGHRA and CDR2 YSYEKL. The ends lost 4 bases at V and 2 bases at J; junction bases unmatched: 11. The CDR3 nucleotides are TGCGCCAGCAGCCTCCTCCCGGGACAGGTTTTCACAGATACGCAGTATTTT. It translates to CASSLLPGQVFTDTQYF.

In its sample, this clone was seen once. The CDR3 loop is CASSLYNQPQHF. The CDR3 nucleotides are TGTGCCAGCAGCCTATACAATCAGCCCCAGCATTTT. The chain is built from TRBV7-2 and TRBJ1-5, with no clear D. The CDR3 extends over 12 amino acids. The germline V gene encodes CDR1 SGHTA and CDR2 FQGNSA. With 5 bases removed from V and 3 bases from J, the gap between germline ends came to 5 bases.

The V call is TRBV11-3, the J call TRBJ2-1, with no clear D. The germline V and J ends were trimmed by 0 bases and 9 bases, with 6 bases remaining between them. This CDR3 is built from 12 residues. Germline V gene sequence: CDR1 SGHNT, CDR2 YENEEA. The CDR3 nucleotides are TGTGCCAGCAGCTTAGATCGAGGTGAGCAGTTCTTC. Protein sequence: CASSLDRGEQFF.

V gene TRBV7-8 combines with J gene TRBJ1-5; 11 positions match TRBD1. Germline V CDR1 and CDR2: SGHVS, FQNEAQ. Trimming cost V 0 bases and J 0 bases; bases outside gene matches: 4. The CDR3 is made up of 18 amino acids. The CDR3 reads CASSLAGQGGYSNQPQHF. The DNA for the CDR3 is TGTGCCAGCAGCTTAGCGGGACAGGGGGGATATAGCAATCAGCCCCAGCATTTT.

The chain recombines TRBV9 with TRBJ1-1, with D maybe TRBD1 (5 bases). The V and J ends lost 3 bases and 0 bases respectively, with 12 bases between them. The CDR3 loop spans 15 amino acids. Germline CDR1 SGDLS, CDR2 YYNGEE. Written as DNA, the CDR3 is TGTGCCAGCAGCGCGGACATTTTCGTGAACACTGAAGCTTTCTTT. It codes for CASSADIFVNTEAFF.

The chain couples TRBV18 to TRBJ1-2; 7 bases line up with TRBD1. Per germline, CDR1 KGHSH and CDR2 LQKENI. The CDR3 is 14 amino acids. The ends lost 2 bases at V and 4 bases at J; junction bases unmatched: 4. DNA of the CDR3: TGTGCCAGCTCACCAACAGGGGCGGCCTATGGCTACACCTTC. Amino acids: CASSPTGAAYGYTF.

The J gene is TRBJ2-1, the V gene TRBV28, with unresolved D. The V and J ends lost 6 bases and 9 bases respectively, with 27 bases between them. Germline CDR1 is MDHEN and CDR2 is SYDVKM. CDR3 length: 17 residues. In DNA form, the CDR3 reads TGTGCCAGCAGGGGCTATAGTCTCATCAGTAAAGTGCGTGAGCAGTTCTTC. This translates into CASRGYSLISKVREQFF.

The gene calls are TRBV30 and TRBJ2-1, with D possibly being TRBD2 (5 bases). V shed 4 bases and J shed 11 bases, with 12 bases lying between them. CDR1 and CDR2 (germline): GTSNPN, SVGIG (reference sequence). The CDR3 contains 11 residues. Here the CDR3 reads CAWNGEPKQFF. CDR3 nucleotides: TGTGCCTGGAACGGGGAGCCTAAGCAGTTCTTC.

A single count supports this clone. The V and J genes are TRBV4-1 and TRBJ2-3; no clear D. This CDR3 is built from 15 residues. CDR1 and CDR2 (germline): MGHRA, YSYEKL. V lost 5 bases, J lost 0 bases, and 12 bases lay in between. CDR3 residues: CASSDTPTSTDTQYF. Here the CDR3 DNA reads TGCGCCAGCAGCGATACTCCGACTAGCACAGATACGCAGTATTTT.

The chain links TRBV5-1 to TRBJ2-7; 9 nucleotides align to TRBD2. The V gene end was trimmed by 6 bases and the J gene end by 5 bases; junction bases not matched to a gene: 15. The CDR3 has 16 residues. The germline V gene encodes CDR1 SGHRS and CDR2 YFSETQ. CDR3 coding DNA: TGCGCCAGCAATCCACGGGGGACAGCGGGGGGCAACGAGCAGTACTTC. It translates to CASNPRGTAGGNEQYF.

V gene TRBV5-1 combines with J gene TRBJ2-5; D ambiguous. The CDR3 loop spans 14 amino acids. V gave up 3 bases and J gave up 2 bases, with 11 bases separating them. Germline V gene data show CDR1 as SGHRS and CDR2 as YFSETQ. Here the CDR3 reads CASSSTPGQETQYF. The CDR3 region has the DNA TGCGCCAGCAGCTCGACGCCGGGTCAAGAGACCCAGTACTTC.

The chain recombines TRBV27 with TRBJ2-7; a possible D gene is TRBD1 (5 bases). CDR1 MNHEY and CDR2 SMNVEV come from the germline V gene (reference sequence). The CDR3 has 12 residues. Deletions cut 3 bases from V and 5 bases from J, with 8 bases between. CDR3 in DNA: TGTGCCAGCAGTTTGCAGGGTGACGAGCAGTACTTC. Its translation is CASSLQGDEQYF.

V and J are TRBV2 and TRBJ2-1; D is perhaps TRBD1 (5 bases). CDR3 length equals 12 residues. Germline V gives CDR1 SNHLY, CDR2 FYNNEI. The V and J ends lost 7 bases and 5 bases respectively, with 9 bases between them. CDR3 amino acids: CASKGNNNEQFF. CDR3 sequence (DNA): TGTGCCAGCAAGGGGAACAACAATGAGCAGTTCTTC.

This chain connects TRBV4-3 to TRBJ1-2; no firm D call. Trimming removed 1 base at V and 2 bases at J, with 5 bases between. There are 13 residues in the CDR3. The V gene's germline CDR1 is LGHNA and CDR2 YSLEER. As DNA, the CDR3 is TGCGCCAGCAGCCAAGGAGGGAACTATGGCTACACCTTC. Protein sequence: CASSQGGNYGYTF.